The 13 T cell receptor beta chains listed next were all sequenced from one sample in a study of T cells in Graves' hyperthyroidism and ophthalmopathy. The source material, RNA transcripts, was used to amplify TCR beta CDR3 regions. The TCR CDR3 was amplified in a first-round RT-PCR using the HTBI primer set. TCRdb processed the multiplex PCR reads anew with MiXCR; each CDR3 protein has one entry. Counted here are 490,000 or so distinct CDR3 sequences, less than 25% occurring once; the ten biggest clones make up under 55%. Sample: blood. These receptors all come from a woman aged 70 to 79 with Graves' ophthalmopathy.

The rearrangement uses TRBV2 and TRBJ2-3; 8 bases line up with TRBD2. The CDR3 covers 19 residues. CDR1 SNHLY and CDR2 FYNNEI come from the germline V gene. The trim removed 6 bases at V and 5 bases at J, leaving 22 bases unmatched. The CDR3 bases are TGTGCCAGCAGCGCGGTGGGGCACGCCACTAGCGGCGGGAGAGATACGCAGTATTTT. Its protein product is CASSAVGHATSGGRDTQYF.

The chain is built from TRBV6-2 or TRBV6-3 and TRBJ1-3; D remains unclear. There are 16 residues in the CDR3. The germline CDR1 and CDR2 sequences are MNHEY and SVGEGT. V was shortened by 0 bases and J by 2 bases, with 11 bases between the two germline ends. The CDR3 bases are TGTGCCAGCAGTTACTCTGGGGAATCGGCTGGAAACACCATATATTTT. It specifies CASSYSGESAGNTIYF.

The V and J genes are TRBV28 and TRBJ2-7; 8 bases line up with TRBD1. The V segment lost 8 bases and the J segment 0 bases; nucleotides outside the gene matches: 6. Germline V gene sequence: CDR1 MDHEN, CDR2 SYDVKM. The CDR3 loop spans 14 amino acids. CDR3 DNA: TGTGCCAGCTCGACAGGGGTTAGCTCCTACGAGCAGTACTTC. Translation gives CASSTGVSSYEQYF.

V gene TRBV20-1 combines with J gene TRBJ1-5, with 8 bases lining up with TRBD1. Germline loops: CDR1 DFQATT, CDR2 SNEGSKA (reference sequence). The CDR3 totals 14 residues. Trimming removed 6 bases from V and 2 bases from J; junction bases left unmatched: 6. The chain's CDR3 is CSARQGSGNQPQHF. CDR3 nucleotides: TGCAGTGCGCGACAGGGGTCTGGCAATCAGCCCCAGCATTTT.

This clonotype was counted many times. This chain joins TRBV10-3 and TRBJ1-1; TRBD1 might be the D (6 bases). Trimming removed 10 bases from V and 0 bases from J, with 9 bases in between. The CDR3 is 12 amino acids. CDR1 ENHRY and CDR2 SYGVKD come from the germline V gene. CDR3 sequence reads: CATQGLNTEAFF. CDR3 sequence (DNA): TGTGCCACACAGGGTTTGAACACTGAAGCTTTCTTT.

J is TRBJ2-1 and V is TRBV20-1, with 8 bases lining up with TRBD2. V lost 6 bases to trimming and J lost 3 bases; unmatched junction nucleotides: 13. Germline CDR1 and CDR2: DFQATT and SNEGSKA (reference sequence). The CDR3 length is 16 residues. In nucleotides, the CDR3 is TGCAGTGCGCCGGCCATAGCGGGATCTCTCTACAATGAGCAGTTCTTC. The encoded protein is CSAPAIAGSLYNEQFF.

This chain uses TRBV20-1 with TRBJ2-3; 7 bases are a match to TRBD1. The CDR3 length is 12 residues. Germline V gene sequence: CDR1 DFQATT, CDR2 SNEGSKA (reference sequence). With V trimmed by 6 bases and J by 11 bases, 11 bases remained unmatched. CDR3 sequence: CSALLPGQQQYF. CDR3 nucleotides: TGCAGTGCCCTCCTCCCGGGACAGCAGCAGTATTTT.

This clonotype was seen only a few times. The rearrangement links TRBV5-1 to TRBJ2-7, with 10 bases aligning to TRBD2. V lost 2 bases, J lost 7 bases, and 3 bases stayed unmatched. CDR1 and CDR2 (germline): SGHRS, YFSETQ. This CDR3 has 13 amino acids. CDR3 DNA: TGCGCCAGCAGCTTAAGCGGGAGGGGAGAGCAGTACTTC. It encodes CASSLSGRGEQYF.

This clonotype was found a few times. The genes are TRBV11-2 and TRBJ1-2; D is uncertain. The V end was cut by 2 bases, the J end by 7 bases, with 11 bases between. The CDR3 is 13 residues long. Germline CDR1 and CDR2: SGHAT and FQNNGV. The CDR3 bases are TGTGCCAGCAGCTTAACGGGAACTATTGGCTACACCTTC. It is translated as CASSLTGTIGYTF.

The chain links TRBV12-3 or TRBV12-4 to TRBJ2-3; D is ambiguous. CDR3 size: 13 residues. V dropped 5 bases and J dropped 2 bases, with 8 bases sitting between them. DNA of the CDR3: TGTGCCAGCAGTGGTCCGGTCACAGATACGCAGTATTTT. Encoded protein: CASSGPVTDTQYF.

The table lists this clonotype with many counts. CDR3 bases: TGTGCCAGCAGTCCCCCCCAGCGGGAGACGAATGAGCAGTTCTTC. It codes for CASSPPQRETNEQFF. J is TRBJ2-1 and V is TRBV12-3 or TRBV12-4, with 8 bases lining up with TRBD2. The CDR3 has 15 amino acids. The ends lost 5 bases at V and 7 bases at J; junction bases unmatched: 10.

This chain connects TRBV20-1 to TRBJ1-5, with a weak D call TRBD1 (5 bases). V dropped 7 bases and J dropped 0 bases, with 13 bases sitting between them. This CDR3 contains 14 residues. Germline CDR1 DFQATT, CDR2 SNEGSKA (reference sequence). The CDR3 DNA follows: TGCAGTGGCACGGAGGGGCGTAGCAATCAGCCCCAGCATTTT. Amino acid sequence: CSGTEGRSNQPQHF.

The J gene is TRBJ2-2, the V gene TRBV4-3; perhaps TRBD2 as D (5 bases). The length of the CDR3 is 17 residues. CDR1 is LGHNA and CDR2 is YSLEER in the germline V gene. V lost 4 bases to trimming and J lost 1 base, with 16 bases between them. The CDR3 loop reads CASSLSAAGMNTGELFF. CDR3 nucleotide sequence: TGCGCCAGCAGCCTTAGCGCCGCGGGCATGAACACCGGGGAGCTGTTTTTT.